The 16 T cell receptor beta chains presented below share a single source sample, sequenced in a study of technical replicates of blood from a few donors. Here immunoSEQ multiplex PCR was the method, and the copy in TCRdb shows in-frame clones only, minus some. Here the sample spans approximately 99,000 clones, 95% being singletons. Sequencing was carried out using T cells isolated from PBMCs. The origin of the receptors is a human donor in good health.

The V call is TRBV6-5, the J call TRBJ2-6, with D possibly TRBD2 on 7 matching bases. V lost 7 bases and J 4 bases, leaving 14 bases between the germline ends. Germline-derived CDR1 and CDR2 are MNHEY and SVGAGI. The CDR3 sequence is 15 residues long. CDR3 sequence reads: CASMGGPSGANVLTF. The CDR3 DNA follows: TGTGCCAGCATGGGGGGGCCCTCCGGGGCCAACGTCCTGACTTTC.

The CDR3 protein is CASSVPADTQYF. CDR3 nucleotide sequence: TGTGCCAGCAGTGTTCCGGCAGATACGCAGTATTTT. V and J are TRBV6-1 and TRBJ2-3; D ambiguous. The germline V gene has CDR1 MNHNS and CDR2 SASEGT. V shed 4 bases and J shed 4 bases, with 6 bases lying between them. The CDR3 consists of 12 residues.

The genes are TRBV28 and TRBJ2-5; the D is unclear. V lost 3 bases, J lost 5 bases, and 7 bases lay in between. Per the germline V gene, CDR1 is MDHEN and CDR2 is SYDVKM. CDR3 size: 12 residues. The CDR3, as DNA: TGTGCCAGCAGTTTCCCTCGGGAGACCCAGTACTTC. Amino acid sequence: CASSFPRETQYF.

The chain's CDR3 is CASSEGSYEQYF. The DNA of the CDR3 is TGTGCCAGCAGCGAGGGCTCCTACGAGCAGTACTTC. The chain carries TRBV6-1 and TRBJ2-7, with D tentatively TRBD2 (5 bases). The ends were cut back, 6 bases at V and 0 bases at J, with 6 bases in the middle. Germline-derived CDR1 and CDR2 are MNHNS and SASEGT. CDR3 length: 12 amino acids.

V and J are TRBV2 and TRBJ2-2, with D possibly matching TRBD1 (6 bases). CDR1 is SNHLY and CDR2 is FYNNEI in the germline V gene. The CDR3 contains 14 residues. Trimming removed 4 bases at V and 4 bases at J, with 10 bases between. DNA for the CDR3: TGTGCCAGCAGTGTAGGACAGATCACCGGGGAGCTGTTTTTT. Translated, it gives CASSVGQITGELFF.

The chain has TRBV7-7 and TRBJ2-3; TRBD2 agrees at 12 bases. Germline V CDR1 and CDR2: SSHAT, FNYEAQ (reference sequence). This CDR3 spans 16 amino acids. J gave up 2 bases and V 4 bases, and 4 bases lay outside the gene matches. CDR3 nucleotides: TGTGCCAGCAGCTCGGGACTAGCGGGCCACACAGATACGCAGTATTTT. Encoded protein: CASSSGLAGHTDTQYF.

This clone came up once. The rearrangement links TRBV7-9 to TRBJ2-4, with TRBD2 identical over 16 bases. The CDR3 runs to 14 residues. V was pared by 5 bases and J by 11 bases, with 3 bases of the junction left unmatched. Germline V CDR1 and CDR2: SEHNR, FQNEAQ (reference sequence). For the CDR3, the DNA is TGTGCCAGCAGCGCGGGACTAGCGGGAGGGGTTCAGTACTTC. Translating it yields CASSAGLAGGVQYF.

The chain has TRBV11-3 and TRBJ2-2, with TRBD2 matching over 14 bases. V was pared by 6 bases and J by 0 bases, with 3 bases of the junction left unmatched. In germline, CDR1 is SGHNT, CDR2 YENEEA. CDR3 length: 17 amino acids. The CDR3 sequence: CASSGLAGGANTGELFF. The CDR3, as DNA: TGTGCCAGCAGTGGACTAGCGGGGGGAGCGAACACCGGGGAGCTGTTTTTT.

The gene calls are TRBV15 and TRBJ2-5; 13 nucleotides match TRBD2. This CDR3 spans 18 amino acids. From germline, CDR1 is LNHNV and CDR2 YYDKDF (reference sequence). Losses at the gene ends were 0 bases for V and 5 bases for J; bases not matched to a gene: 9. Here the CDR3 reads CATSRERLAGGPRETQYF. The CDR3 DNA follows: TGTGCCACCAGCAGAGAGAGACTAGCGGGAGGCCCTAGGGAGACCCAGTACTTC.

CDR3 DNA: TGTGCCAGCAGCTTAGATGGCAGATTTTACGAGCAGTACTTC. Protein: CASSLDGRFYEQYF. The chain links TRBV7-9 to TRBJ2-7; no firm D call. CDR1 SEHNR and CDR2 FQNEAQ come from the germline V gene (reference sequence). CDR3 length: 14 residues. The V end was cut by 1 base, the J end by 4 bases, with 11 bases between.

The rearrangement joins TRBV2 to TRBJ2-4; 7 nucleotides align to TRBD2. The length of the CDR3 is 15 residues. After removal of 6 bases from V and 1 base from J, the junction contained 6 bases not matched to a gene. CDR1 and CDR2 from the germline V gene are SNHLY and FYNNEI. CDR3 region: CASRTGRRAKNIQYF. DNA for the CDR3: TGTGCCAGCAGAACCGGGAGGAGGGCCAAAAACATTCAGTACTTC.

The CDR3 DNA reads as TGTGCCAGTAGTTTACCGGGACAGGGGGCACATGGCTACACCTTC. This gives the protein CASSLPGQGAHGYTF. The rearrangement links TRBV19 to TRBJ1-2; 12 bases line up with TRBD1. The CDR3 is 15 amino acids. Unmatched junction bases numbered 7, after V lost 5 bases and J lost 6 bases. CDR1 LNHDA and CDR2 SQIVND come from the germline V gene (reference sequence).

The chain links TRBV6-5 to TRBJ1-4; 9 nucleotides line up with TRBD1. CDR1 is MNHEY and CDR2 is SVGAGI in the germline V gene. V was clipped by 5 bases and J by 5 bases; unmatched bases: 6. CDR3 length equals 15 residues. The CDR3 reads CASSSTGTGNEKLFF. The CDR3 DNA sequence: TGTGCCAGCAGTAGCACCGGGACAGGGAATGAAAAACTGTTTTTT.

Concerning this clone: The sample holds other DNA sequences that translate to the same CDR3. This sequence joins TRBV11-2 and TRBJ1-1; D not resolved. Looked up from germline, CDR1 is SGHAT and CDR2 is FQNNGV. The CDR3 is 14 amino acids. V was pared by 1 base and J by 0 bases, with 6 bases between. The CDR3 spells CASSLAVMNTEAFF. Written as DNA, the CDR3 is TGTGCCAGCAGCTTAGCGGTAATGAACACTGAAGCTTTCTTT.

The chain recombines TRBV30 with TRBJ2-1; the match to TRBD2 covers 13 bases. The CDR3 spans 15 residues. Per germline, CDR1 GTSNPN and CDR2 SVGIG (reference sequence). With V trimmed by 3 bases and J by 5 bases, 4 bases remained unmatched. CDR3 in amino acids: CAWSGGTSGDNEQFF. The CDR3 DNA follows: TGTGCCTGGAGCGGAGGGACTAGCGGGGACAATGAGCAGTTCTTC.

V and J are TRBV6-1 and TRBJ1-5; a possible D gene is TRBD1 (5 bases). The CDR3 loop spans 15 amino acids. CDR1 MNHNS and CDR2 SASEGT come from the germline V gene. CDR3 DNA sequence: TGTGCTGCAGCAGGGTACATTAACAGCAATCAGCCCCAGCATTTT. This gives the protein CAAAGYINSNQPQHF.